This TCR beta chain derives from a study of early T cells in non-severe SARS-CoV-2 infection (dated by TCRdb to about 2021). In the study overall: TCR sequencing used bulk RNA from unsorted whole blood, so alpha and beta chains could not be paired. Points the paper makes about the study in general: VDJdb matching was skewed toward anti-spike CD8 responses and likely underestimated virus-specific expansions by missing private and CD4 specificities.

Library method: 5' RACE. This sample was sequenced with a NextSeq 500. Unique molecular identifiers were attached to individual cDNA molecules in the TCR library protocol so that sequencing error and PCR bias could be corrected. Both TCR alpha and beta chains were sequenced, and tight co-correlation was observed between alpha and beta sequence abundances in each sample. From the authors' description of their analysis: Decombinator V4 was used to annotate the V gene, J gene and CDR3 of the TCR sequences. TCRs were defined as expanded if a significant change between any two time points was detected under a Poisson model with p below 0.0001. TCR abundances were normalised to the total number of TCRs sequenced per sample and were expressed as counts per million. TRAV1-2 paired with TRAJ12, TRAJ20 or TRAJ33 defined MAIT TCRs, while TRAV10 paired with TRAJ18 defined iNKT TCRs. VDJdb, accessed 1 November 2021, was searched for CMV, EBV and SARS-CoV-2 annotated TCRs, excluding TCRs annotated for multiple antigens. The public reads were reanalyzed by TCRdb: fastp trimming at Q25, MiXCR alignment, in-frame beta chains only. One record per CDR3 amino acid sequence lists the most common genes and DNA. The V and J calls come from TCRdb's annotation, not from the publication. For this sample the table gives tens of thousands of distinct CDR3 sequences, of which roughly 15% were detected only once. In total, the top ten clones hold more than 1.2% of the sample.

Measured from the cysteine to the phenylalanine, the CDR3 is 15 residues long. The entry retains the CDR3 DNA only, 45 bases that are in frame from base 1. The germline V gene provides CDR1 SNHLY and CDR2 FYNNEI. V gives up 4 bases and J gives up 4 bases, and the segment between their germline ends measures 16 bases. This was a case-control study nested in a cohort of healthcare workers in London, UK, who had nasopharyngeal swab PCR tests and blood samples taken every week. Between 23 and 31 March 2020, the week of the UK lockdown, healthcare workers were enrolled and then followed up weekly for as long as 16 weeks. Of note for this clonotype: The antigen this receptor binds is unknown. Base qualities are missing; no much larger clone stands one base away.

Sequenced sample: whole blood. Recombination connected TRBV2 to TRBJ1-2; the D gene is perhaps TRBD1, from 5 matching bases. The sequence was collected from an adult who was a healthcare worker with PCR-confirmed SARS-CoV-2 infection or an uninfected control (not recorded which). The CDR3 region: CASSAERQWSYGYTF. The nucleotide sequence reads TGTGCCAGCAGTGCGGAGCGACAGTGGAGCTATGGCTACACCTTC.